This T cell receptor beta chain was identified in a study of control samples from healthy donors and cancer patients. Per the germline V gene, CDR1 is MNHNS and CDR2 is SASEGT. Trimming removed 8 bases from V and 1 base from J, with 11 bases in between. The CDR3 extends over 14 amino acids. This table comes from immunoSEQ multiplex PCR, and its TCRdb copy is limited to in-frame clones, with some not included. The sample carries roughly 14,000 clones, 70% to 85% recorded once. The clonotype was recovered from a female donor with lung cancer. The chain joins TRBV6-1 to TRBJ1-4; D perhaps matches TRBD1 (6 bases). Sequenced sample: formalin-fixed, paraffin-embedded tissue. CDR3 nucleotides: TGTGCCAGCGCCGTACAGGGAACTAATGAAAAACTGTTTTTT. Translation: CASAVQGTNEKLFF.